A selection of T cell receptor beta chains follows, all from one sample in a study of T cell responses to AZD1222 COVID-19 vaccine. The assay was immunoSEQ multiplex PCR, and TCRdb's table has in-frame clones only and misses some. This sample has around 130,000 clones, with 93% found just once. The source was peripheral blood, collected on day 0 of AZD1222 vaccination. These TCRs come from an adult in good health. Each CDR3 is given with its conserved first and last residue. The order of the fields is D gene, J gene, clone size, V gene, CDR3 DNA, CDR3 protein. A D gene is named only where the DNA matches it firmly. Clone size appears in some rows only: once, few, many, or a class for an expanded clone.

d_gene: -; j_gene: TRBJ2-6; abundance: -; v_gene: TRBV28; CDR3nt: TGTGCCAGCAGTTTATCGGGGGGGGCCAACGTCCTGACTTTC; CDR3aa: CASSLSGGANVLTF
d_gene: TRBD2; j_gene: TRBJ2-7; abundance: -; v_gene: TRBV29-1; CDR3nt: TGCAGCGCTGCTAGCGGGGTCTCCTACGAGCAGTACTTC; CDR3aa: CSAASGVSYEQYF
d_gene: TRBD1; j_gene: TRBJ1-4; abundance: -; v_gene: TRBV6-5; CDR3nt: TGTGCCAGCAGTTACCGGACAGGCTCTGAAAAACTGTTTTTT; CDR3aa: CASSYRTGSEKLFF
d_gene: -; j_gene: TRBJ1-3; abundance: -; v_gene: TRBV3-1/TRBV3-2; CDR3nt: TGTGCCAGCAGCCGGGGACCGGATGGAAACACCATATATTTT; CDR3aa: CASSRGPDGNTIYF
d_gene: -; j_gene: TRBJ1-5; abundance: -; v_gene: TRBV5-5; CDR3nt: TGTGCCAGCAGCCTAAATCCGGGAGATAGCAATCAGCCCCAGCATTTT; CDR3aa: CASSLNPGDSNQPQHF
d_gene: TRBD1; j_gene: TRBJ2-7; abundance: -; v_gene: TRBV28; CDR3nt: TGTGCCAGCACCCCGGGACAGATTTATTACGAGCAGTACTTC; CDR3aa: CASTPGQIYYEQYF
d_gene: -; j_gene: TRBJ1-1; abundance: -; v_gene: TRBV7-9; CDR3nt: TGTGCCAGCACACCGGGACAGAACACTGAAGCTTTCTTT; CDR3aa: CASTPGQNTEAFF
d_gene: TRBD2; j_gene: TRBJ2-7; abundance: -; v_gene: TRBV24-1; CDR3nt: TGTGCCACCAGTGTCCCTGTCGGGGAGGGTCGGGAGCAGTACTTC; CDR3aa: CATSVPVGEGREQYF
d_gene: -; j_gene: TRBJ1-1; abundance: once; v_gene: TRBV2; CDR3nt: TGTGCCAGCAGTGAATTGGGGGAGATTAAATCGGAAGCTTTCTTT; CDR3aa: CASSELGEIKSEAFF
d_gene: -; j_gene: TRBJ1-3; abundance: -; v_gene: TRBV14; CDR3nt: TGTGCCAGCAGACACATATCTGGAAACACCATATATTTT; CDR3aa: CASRHISGNTIYF
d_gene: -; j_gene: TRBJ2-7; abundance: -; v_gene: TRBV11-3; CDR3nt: TGTGCCAGCAGCGACGGACCCGCGTCCGAGCAGTACTTC; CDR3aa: CASSDGPASEQYF
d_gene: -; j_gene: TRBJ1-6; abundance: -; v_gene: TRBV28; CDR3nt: TGTGCCAGCAGTCTTACAGACAGGTTTTGGTCACCCCTCCACTTT; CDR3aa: CASSLTDRFWSPLHF
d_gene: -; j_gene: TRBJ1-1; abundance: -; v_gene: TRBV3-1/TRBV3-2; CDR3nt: TGTGCCAGCAGTCCGTTTCGAGGGGTAAGGGAAATAGCTGAAGCTTTCTTT; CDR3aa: CASSPFRGVREIAEAFF
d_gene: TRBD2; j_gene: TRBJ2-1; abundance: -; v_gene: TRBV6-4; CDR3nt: TGTGCCAGCAGCCCAATGGGACTACCATACAATGAGCAGTTCTTC; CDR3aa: CASSPMGLPYNEQFF
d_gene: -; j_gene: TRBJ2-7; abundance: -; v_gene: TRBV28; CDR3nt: TGTGCCAGCAGTTCCGAGGGGATAAGGTACTTC; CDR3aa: CASSSEGIRYF
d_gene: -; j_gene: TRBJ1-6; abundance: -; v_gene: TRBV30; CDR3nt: TGTGCCTGGAGTGCGCGGGGACGAGATTCACCCCTCCACTTT; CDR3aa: CAWSARGRDSPLHF
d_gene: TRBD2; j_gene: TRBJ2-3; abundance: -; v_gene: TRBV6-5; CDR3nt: TGTGCCAGCAGTTACTCTCTTACGGGGGGGACCGATACGCAGTATTTT; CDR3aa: CASSYSLTGGTDTQYF
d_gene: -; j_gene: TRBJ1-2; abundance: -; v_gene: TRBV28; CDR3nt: TGTGCCAGCAGTTTTATGGGGGCGGGAGGCTACACCTTC; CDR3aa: CASSFMGAGGYTF
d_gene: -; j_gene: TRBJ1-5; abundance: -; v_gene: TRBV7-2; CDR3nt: TGTGCCAGCAGCCCCGCAGCCCAGGGCTACGATCAGCCCCAGCATTTT; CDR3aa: CASSPAAQGYDQPQHF
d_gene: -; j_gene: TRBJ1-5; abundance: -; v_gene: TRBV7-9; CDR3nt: TGTGCCAGCAGCTTCGGGGGGAATCAGCCCCAGCATTTT; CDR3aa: CASSFGGNQPQHF
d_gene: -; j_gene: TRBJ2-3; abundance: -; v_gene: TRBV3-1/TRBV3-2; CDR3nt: TGTGCCAGCAGCCAAGAAGTTCAGGATACGCAGTATTTT; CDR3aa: CASSQEVQDTQYF
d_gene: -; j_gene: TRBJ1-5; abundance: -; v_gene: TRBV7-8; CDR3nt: TGTGCCAGCAGCTTAGGTGGGGTTGGGGAGGGGCTCAATCAGCCCCAGCATTTT; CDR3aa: CASSLGGVGEGLNQPQHF
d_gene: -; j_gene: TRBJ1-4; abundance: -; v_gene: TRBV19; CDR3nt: TGTGCCAGTTTCCAGGGAGGAGGAAAACTGTTTTTT; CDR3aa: CASFQGGGKLFF
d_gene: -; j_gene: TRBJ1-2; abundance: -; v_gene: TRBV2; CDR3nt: TGTGCCATTACGGACATGTTGAATGGCTACACCTTC; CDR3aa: CAITDMLNGYTF
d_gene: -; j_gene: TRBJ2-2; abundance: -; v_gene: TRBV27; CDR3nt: TGTGCCAGCAGTTTATACCGACAGTTGAACACCGGGGAGCTGTTTTTT; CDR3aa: CASSLYRQLNTGELFF
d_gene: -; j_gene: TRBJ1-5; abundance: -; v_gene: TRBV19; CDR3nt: TGTGCCAGTAAAGACACCATCGGAAATCAGCCCCAGCATTTT; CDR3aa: CASKDTIGNQPQHF
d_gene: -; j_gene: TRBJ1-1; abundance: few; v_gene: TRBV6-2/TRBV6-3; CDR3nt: TGTGCCAGCAGTTACATCATTGGGGGTCAGGACACTGAAGCTTTCTTT; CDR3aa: CASSYIIGGQDTEAFF
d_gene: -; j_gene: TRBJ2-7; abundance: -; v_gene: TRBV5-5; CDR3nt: TGTGCCAGCAGCCGGGACGGGTACGAGCAGTACTTC; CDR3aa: CASSRDGYEQYF
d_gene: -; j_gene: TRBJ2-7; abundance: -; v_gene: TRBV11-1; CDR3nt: TGTGCCAGCAGCTTAGGCAACATTCTCTACGAGCAGTACTTC; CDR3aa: CASSLGNILYEQYF